This T cell receptor (beta chain) originates from a study of blood T cell repertoires in COVID-19. Overall study context: Italy, Spain and the United States were the sources of the convalescent and acute COVID-19 samples.

About this clone itself: This same CDR3 is encoded by further DNA sequences in the sample.

The CDR3 length is 15 residues. The trim removed 3 bases at V and 5 bases at J, leaving 3 bases unmatched. The germline gives CDR1 SGHVS, CDR2 FNYEAQ. As processed by the authors: Amplified reference gene primers provided the basis for estimating nucleated cell counts. Profiled with immunoSEQ multiplex PCR; TCRdb holds only in-frame clones, not every one. V, J and clone size are those of that table, while D and trimming were read from the DNA. The sample includes under 40,000 clones, roughly 90% of them seen just once. The sequencing input was peripheral blood. This chain links TRBV7-6 with TRBJ1-5, with TRBD1 matching over 11 bases. The source is a man aged 60 to 69 with active or convalescent COVID-19. The CDR3 loop reads CASSLVGQGDQPQHF. For the CDR3, the DNA is TGTGCCAGCAGCTTGGTGGGACAGGGGGATCAGCCCCAGCATTTT.